This entry concerns a single T cell receptor (beta chain). Its antigen is not known. The sample has other DNA sequences that encode this CDR3 too. The record originates from a study of shared clonotypes between healthy human individuals. The wider study: Per donor, CD8 memory used one plate, CD8 naive used two, CD4 memory used three and CD4 naive used three. Study findings and constraints: In the sorted subsets, rarefaction showed sequencing was incomplete despite large depth.

Into CD45RA+ naive and CD45RA-negative memory subsets, the CD4+ cells were split. Generated by immunoSEQ multiplex PCR, the TCRdb table keeps only in-frame clones and is missing some. The repertoire has around 550,000 clones, 90% to 96% of them found once; the top ten carry roughly 0.06%. The sample was naive CD4+ T cells sorted from blood. Subset noted: CD45RA+ positively selected. The clonotype was recovered from a woman in her thirties in good health.

CDR3 bases: TGCGCCAGCAGCTTGGCAGGAGATACGCAGTATTTT. Its translation: CASSLAGDTQYF. The V gene is TRBV5-1, the J gene TRBJ2-3; D is unclear. The CDR3 is 12 amino acids. Germline values: CDR1 SGHRS, CDR2 YFSETQ. V lost 0 bases and J lost 5, with 4 bases in between.